The 16 T cell receptor beta chains in this list originate from one sample, sequenced in a study of T-cell memory formation after mild COVID-19 (dated by TCRdb to the early 2020s). The receptor library was made with 5' RACE. Sequencing used an Illumina NovaSeq 6000. TCRdb passed the public sequencing reads through fastp at Q25 and MiXCR, retaining productive beta sequences. Rows merge per CDR3 protein into single entries with the most common DNA and genes. This sample is represented by around 530,000 distinct CDR3 sequences; less than 25% of them were singletons. The top ten clonotypes cover approximately 8% of the sample. Sequencing was carried out using PBMCs or a T cell subset sorted from them (not recorded which). All receptors come from an adult woman who had mild COVID-19 (a few samples of this study predate the infection). The sample titles of this study are shuffled in the database, so cell type and time point are left out; the donor was told from shared clones.

The sample holds many counts of this clonotype. This chain uses TRBV28 with TRBJ2-7, with 8 bases aligning to TRBD1. From germline, CDR1 is MDHEN and CDR2 SYDVKM. V shed 0 bases, J shed 4 bases, and the junction held 5 bases outside the gene matches. This CDR3 is 15 amino acids long. CDR3 protein: CASSLWLDRVYEQYF. The CDR3 region has the DNA TGTGCCAGCAGTTTATGGCTGGACAGGGTTTACGAGCAGTACTTC.

This clonotype was seen only a few times. The chain joins TRBV27 to TRBJ2-1; TRBD1 aligns across 10 bases. V gave up 4 bases and J gave up 6 bases; unmatched junction bases: 6. There are 15 residues in the CDR3. The germline CDR1 and CDR2 sequences are MNHEY and SMNVEV (reference sequence). The CDR3 coding sequence is TGTGCCAGCAGTTCCTACGGGACAGGGGCCAATGAGCAGTTCTTC. It encodes CASSSYGTGANEQFF.

V gene TRBV12-3 or TRBV12-4 combines with J gene TRBJ2-2, with D unclear. The ends were cut back, 2 bases at V and 1 base at J, with 8 bases in the middle. The CDR3 covers 15 residues. Here the CDR3 DNA reads TGTGCCAGCAGTTTAAGGCAGGTGAACACCGGGGAGCTGTTTTTT. Encoded protein: CASSLRQVNTGELFF.

In this sample, this clonotype turned up a few times. The chain employs TRBV7-6 and TRBJ2-3, with D possibly matching TRBD2 (7 bases). The CDR3 has 16 residues. Trimming took off 5 bases at V and 4 bases at J, with 19 bases between the two ends. Germline V gives CDR1 SGHVS, CDR2 FNYEAQ. The CDR3 DNA reads TGTGCCAGCAGCCGGCAGGGGCGGGGGCAGGCAGATACGCAGTATTTT. This sequence encodes CASSRQGRGQADTQYF.

V is TRBV5-1 and J is TRBJ2-7, with 8 bases lining up with TRBD2. The CDR3 runs 16 residues. Germline V gives CDR1 SGHRS, CDR2 YFSETQ. V dropped 2 bases and J dropped 4; count of bases not matched to a gene: 11. CDR3 sequence: CASSFDPGRGGYEQYF. DNA for the CDR3: TGCGCCAGCAGCTTCGATCCGGGACGGGGGGGATACGAGCAGTACTTC.

This clonotype was recorded at least ten times. One end of the junction varies from germline; a read error may be responsible. The rearrangement uses TRBV5-1 and TRBJ1-2; 9 nucleotides align to TRBD1. This CDR3 region has 14 residues. CDR1 and CDR2 from the germline V gene are SGHRS and YFSETQ. The DNA of the CDR3 is TGTGCCAGCAGTCTGGGACAGGGCGACTATGGCTACACCTTC. This translates into CASSLGQGDYGYTF.

This clonotype was seen a handful of times. The chain is built from TRBV20-1 and TRBJ2-2, with TRBD1 matching 7 bases. The germline V gene encodes CDR1 DFQATT and CDR2 SNEGSKA (reference sequence). The CDR3 consists of 14 residues. Germline trimming cut 6 bases from V and 3 bases from J; bases unmatched to any gene: 7. CDR3 nucleotides: TGCAGTGCCAACAGGGGTAGTGACACCGGGGAGCTGTTTTTT. Its translation: CSANRGSDTGELFF.

This chain connects TRBV2 to TRBJ2-7; 8 bases match TRBD2. The CDR3 covers 15 residues. The ends lost 5 bases at V and 4 bases at J; junction bases unmatched: 10. Per the germline V gene, CDR1 is SNHLY and CDR2 is FYNNEI. CDR3 nucleotides: TGTGCCAGCAGTTCTGGGGGTAGCGGGACTTACGAGCAGTACTTC. Protein product: CASSSGGSGTYEQYF.

This clonotype occurred a few times. The chain employs TRBV12-3 or TRBV12-4 and TRBJ1-1; a possible D gene is TRBD1 (6 bases). The CDR3 loop spans 12 amino acids. The ends were cut back, 6 bases at V and 11 bases at J, with 16 bases in the middle. CDR3 nucleotides: TGTGCCAGCAGACCTCACAGGGAGGGGGCTTTCTTT. Its translation is CASRPHREGAFF.

The chain combines TRBV4-2 with TRBJ1-4; tentatively, D is TRBD1 (6 bases). V lost 1 base and J lost 6, with 12 bases in between. The germline V gene has CDR1 LGHNA and CDR2 YNFKEQ. This CDR3 contains 15 residues. CDR3 amino acids: CASSQGGGGDEKLFF. The CDR3 DNA reads TGTGCCAGCAGCCAAGGAGGTGGGGGCGATGAAAAACTGTTTTTT.

V usage is TRBV2 and J usage is TRBJ2-3; TRBD2 matches 11 bases. Germline CDR1 SNHLY, CDR2 FYNNEI. The CDR3 consists of 14 residues. V lost 4 bases to trimming and J lost 6 bases; unmatched junction nucleotides: 3. The CDR3 DNA reads as TGTGCCAGCAGTGGTAGCGGGGGGGCGGATACGCAGTATTTT. Its protein product is CASSGSGGADTQYF.

This clonotype was seen more than once but under ten times. The V and J genes are TRBV5-1 and TRBJ2-7; 9 nucleotides line up with TRBD1. Germline V gene data show CDR1 as SGHRS and CDR2 as YFSETQ. V was pared by 4 bases and J by 6 bases, with 11 bases of the junction left unmatched. The CDR3 runs 15 residues. CDR3 coding DNA: TGCGCCAGCAGCATCCGGTCACAGGGGGCTTTCGAGCAGTACTTC. Translating it yields CASSIRSQGAFEQYF.

The chain has TRBV5-1 and TRBJ2-1; 12 bases line up with TRBD2. CDR3 length equals 17 residues. Per the germline V gene, CDR1 is SGHRS and CDR2 is YFSETQ. Germline trimming cut 0 bases from V and 3 bases from J; bases unmatched to any gene: 4. CDR3 region: CASSLGTSGIIYNEQFF. CDR3 DNA: TGCGCCAGCAGCTTGGGGACTAGCGGGATTATCTACAATGAGCAGTTCTTC.

The V and J genes are TRBV2 and TRBJ2-1; 7 bases line up with TRBD1. This CDR3 contains 14 residues. CDR1 is SNHLY and CDR2 is FYNNEI in the germline V gene. The ends lost 8 bases at V and 9 bases at J; junction bases unmatched: 13. DNA of the CDR3: TGTGCCAGCCAGGGGGACGCTCGGTTGGGTGAGCAGTTCTTC. This gives the protein CASQGDARLGEQFF.

The V gene is TRBV25-1, the J gene TRBJ1-4; tentatively, D is TRBD1 (5 bases). V gave up 8 bases and J gave up 3 bases, with 10 bases separating them. The CDR3 sequence is 13 residues long. Per the germline V gene, CDR1 is MGHDK and CDR2 is SYGVNS. The CDR3 here is CASEGFANEKLFF. CDR3 DNA: TGTGCCAGCGAGGGGTTCGCTAATGAAAAACTGTTTTTT.

The chain couples TRBV4-1 to TRBJ1-1, with TRBD1 identical over 10 bases. V shed 3 bases, J shed 5 bases, and the junction held 15 bases outside the gene matches. Per germline, CDR1 MGHRA and CDR2 YSYEKL. This CDR3 is built from 18 residues. CDR3 protein: CASSQERQGAVGGTEAFF. Written as DNA, the CDR3 is TGCGCCAGCAGCCAGGAGAGACAGGGGGCGGTTGGAGGAACTGAAGCTTTCTTT.